One sample yielded the 16 T cell receptor beta chains listed below, sequenced in a study of CD8+ T cells in alopecia areata. cDNA reverse transcribed from extracted RNA served as the sequencing template. Measured with immunoSEQ multiplex PCR; TCRdb has only the in-frame clones, and not every one. Here the sample spans 150,000 to 160,000 clones, approximately 53% being singletons. Material: CD8+ T cells sorted from blood, obtained at week 0. The receptors shown here come from a human donor with alopecia areata.

The chain couples TRBV10-3 to TRBJ1-5; 9 nucleotides align to TRBD1. Germline CDR1 and CDR2: ENHRY and SYGVKD. The V segment lost 3 bases and the J segment 4 bases; nucleotides outside the gene matches: 4. There are 15 residues in the CDR3. The CDR3 DNA follows: TGTGCCATCAGTGATCAACAGGGGGCGAATCAGCCCCAGCATTTT. This sequence encodes CAISDQQGANQPQHF.

This sequence joins TRBV2 and TRBJ1-6, with a weak D call TRBD1 (6 bases). V was pared by 1 base and J by 7 bases, with 8 bases between. The CDR3 sequence is 14 residues long. Per the germline V gene, CDR1 is SNHLY and CDR2 is FYNNEI. CDR3 coding DNA: TGTGCCAGCAGTGAAGGGCAGGGGAATTCACCCCTCCACTTT. Translation: CASSEGQGNSPLHF.

This sequence joins TRBV7-9 and TRBJ1-5; 8 nucleotides align to TRBD1. This CDR3 is built from 15 residues. From germline, CDR1 is SEHNR and CDR2 FQNEAQ (reference sequence). V shed 4 bases, J shed 7 bases, and the junction held 9 bases outside the gene matches. The CDR3, as DNA: TGTGCCAGCAGCTCGACCTCTCAGGGGGCCCAGCCCCAGCATTTT. Encoded protein: CASSSTSQGAQPQHF.

In this sample, this clone turned up a few times. The rearrangement links TRBV27 to TRBJ2-5, with 7 nucleotides matching TRBD2. The CDR3 is made up of 13 amino acids. V was clipped by 4 bases and J by 5 bases; unmatched bases: 4. The germline gives CDR1 MNHEY, CDR2 SMNVEV (reference sequence). CDR3 nucleotides: TGTGCCAGCAGTTCGTGGGGAGGGGAGACCCAGTACTTC. Translated, it gives CASSSWGGETQYF.

The chain uses TRBV9 and TRBJ1-4, with 7 positions matching TRBD1. Looked up from germline, CDR1 is SGDLS and CDR2 is YYNGEE. The CDR3 is made up of 15 amino acids. V was pared by 0 bases and J by 4 bases, with 3 bases of the junction left unmatched. The CDR3 is CASSVAGTDNEKLFF. CDR3 sequence (DNA): TGTGCCAGCAGCGTAGCAGGGACAGATAATGAAAAACTGTTTTTT.

V gene TRBV4-1 combines with J gene TRBJ2-2, with D unclear. Germline V gene lookup returns CDR1 MGHRA and CDR2 YSYEKL. Trimming stripped 11 bases from V and 4 bases from J, with 5 bases between. This CDR3 contains 10 residues. CDR3 residues: CASPTGELFF. The CDR3 DNA follows: TGCGCCTCTCCCACCGGGGAGCTGTTTTTT.

The rearrangement links TRBV7-9 to TRBJ2-1, with D unresolved. V lost 3 bases to trimming and J lost 7 bases, with 7 bases between them. CDR1 and CDR2 (germline): SEHNR, FQNEAQ (reference sequence). This CDR3 contains 12 residues. The CDR3 protein is CASSFLPNEQFF. For the CDR3, the DNA is TGTGCCAGCAGCTTTCTTCCAAATGAGCAGTTCTTC.

The gene calls are TRBV30 and TRBJ2-3; unclear D gene. The germline CDR1 and CDR2 sequences are GTSNPN and SVGIG (reference sequence). Trimming took 0 bases from V and 1 from J, leaving 5 bases between them. The CDR3 runs to 13 residues. The CDR3 protein is CAWSVLRTDTQYF. The CDR3 DNA follows: TGTGCCTGGAGTGTACTTCGCACAGATACGCAGTATTTT.

A remark on this clone: Other DNA sequences of this sample code for an identical CDR3. V and J are TRBV30 and TRBJ1-1; D not resolved. CDR1 GTSNPN and CDR2 SVGIG come from the germline V gene (reference sequence). CDR3 size: 13 residues. V dropped 0 bases and J dropped 2 bases, with 7 bases sitting between them. CDR3 amino acids: CAWSVAGNTEAFF. CDR3 nucleotide sequence: TGTGCCTGGAGTGTCGCAGGTAACACTGAAGCTTTCTTT.

The chain combines TRBV19 with TRBJ1-1; D gene unclear. This CDR3 contains 13 residues. Germline loops: CDR1 LNHDA, CDR2 SQIVND (reference sequence). V was pared by 9 bases and J by 0 bases, with 11 bases between. CDR3 sequence reads: CASRLSMNTEAFF. The CDR3 coding sequence is TGTGCCAGCCGATTATCAATGAACACTGAAGCTTTCTTT.

The V gene is TRBV9, the J gene TRBJ1-2, with 9 bases identical to TRBD1. The CDR3 has 12 residues. Germline assignment: CDR1 SGDLS and CDR2 YYNGEE. V shed 7 bases and J 8 bases; nucleotides not matched to a gene: 6. In nucleotides, the CDR3 is TGTGCCAGCGGCGGGGACAGGGACGGCTACACCTTC. It codes for CASGGDRDGYTF.

This clone was observed a handful of times. The genes are TRBV5-6 and TRBJ1-1; D not certain. CDR1 is SGHDT and CDR2 is YYEEEE in the germline V gene. V shed 0 bases and J shed 5 bases, with 11 bases lying between them. CDR3 length: 14 residues. CDR3 DNA sequence: TGTGCCAGCAGCTTGGCTCAGAAGGGTACTGAAGCTTTCTTT. Translated: CASSLAQKGTEAFF.

Many counts were recorded for this clone. In nucleotides, the CDR3 is TGCGCCAGCAGTGAGAGGGGTACCTATGGCTACACCTTC. It yields the protein CASSERGTYGYTF. V gene TRBV10-1 combines with J gene TRBJ1-2, with D maybe TRBD1 (5 bases). Germline V CDR1 and CDR2: WNHNN, SYGVQD (reference sequence). The CDR3 sequence is 13 residues long. Trimming removed 2 bases at V and 4 bases at J, with 8 bases between.

This clone was seen only a few times. The V gene is TRBV27, the J gene TRBJ2-3; D is perhaps TRBD1 (8 bases). CDR1 and CDR2 from the germline V gene are MNHEY and SMNVEV (reference sequence). Trimming removed 7 bases from V and 6 bases from J, with 20 bases in between. This CDR3 contains 15 residues. The CDR3 loop reads CASMGGGQVLDTQYF. The CDR3 region has the DNA TGTGCCAGCATGGGCGGGGGACAGGTACTGGATACGCAGTATTTT.

The rearrangement links TRBV5-6 to TRBJ1-1; D uncertain. The CDR3 length is 13 residues. Germline-derived CDR1 and CDR2 are SGHDT and YYEEEE. Deletions cut 2 bases from V and 1 base from J, with 6 bases between. The CDR3 protein is CASSLERNTEAFF. CDR3 bases: TGTGCCAGCAGCTTAGAAAGGAACACTGAAGCTTTCTTT.

Here the CDR3 DNA reads TGTGCCAGCGCCCAGCCAGGGGCCTATTATGGCTACACCTTC. Its protein is CASAQPGAYYGYTF. V and J are TRBV6-5 and TRBJ1-2; D might be TRBD1 (6 bases). This CDR3 is 14 amino acids long. From germline, CDR1 is MNHEY and CDR2 SVGAGI. V lost 8 bases to trimming and J lost 5 bases, with 18 bases between them.